These 27 T cell receptor beta chains came from one sample sequenced in a study of CD8 T cells in ankylosing spondylitis. TCRdb re-called the 5' RACE reads with MiXCR, one entry per CDR3 protein. The data contain fewer than 400,000 distinct CDR3 sequences, roughly 14% of them singletons. Specimen: blood, either unsorted or a sorted T cell fraction (not recorded which). The receptors originated from a male donor with ankylosing spondylitis or in good health (not recorded which).

The chain employs TRBV19 and TRBJ2-7; possibly TRBD1 or TRBD2 for D (5 bases each). The V gene lost 9 bases and the J gene lost 6 bases, with 18 bases spanning the gap. The CDR3 sequence is 13 residues long. Germline-derived CDR1 and CDR2 are LNHDA and SQIVND (reference sequence). Written as DNA, the CDR3 is TGTGCCAGCTCTGGGGGTTTAGAGTCCGAGCAGTACTTC. Amino acid sequence: CASSGGLESEQYF. Filled out from reference TRBV19 and TRBJ2-7, the complete variable domain reads DGGITQSPKYLFRKEGQNVTLSCEQNLNHDAMYWYRQDPGQGLRLIYYSQIVNDFQKGDIAEGYSVSREKKESFPLTVTSAQKNPTAFYLCASSGGLESEQYFGPGTRLTVT.

The genes are TRBV2 and TRBJ2-7; D gene ambiguous. V dropped 6 bases and J dropped 2 bases, with 8 bases sitting between them. Germline V gene data show CDR1 as SNHLY and CDR2 as FYNNEI. This CDR3 spans 12 amino acids. CDR3 loop: CASRNAPYEQYF. CDR3 bases: TGTGCCAGCAGGAATGCCCCCTACGAGCAGTACTTC.

This chain joins TRBV9 and TRBJ1-1; TRBD1 is a possible D gene (5 bases). The germline gives CDR1 SGDLS, CDR2 YYNGEE. CDR3 length: 15 residues. Trimming shortened V by 0 bases and J by 5 bases, and 14 bases separated the two germline ends. CDR3 in DNA: TGTGCCAGCAGCGTAGCTGGGGCAGGTCAGACTGAAGCTTTCTTT. It specifies CASSVAGAGQTEAFF. Full variable domain (rest looked up from reference TRBV9 and TRBJ1-1): DSGVTQTPKHLITATGQRVTLRCSPRSGDLSVYWYQQSLDQGLQFLIQYYNGEERAKGNILERFSAQQFPDLHSELNLSSLELGDSALYFCASSVAGAGQTEAFFGQGTRLTVV.

Only a few counts were recorded for this clonotype. The rearrangement joins TRBV5-1 to TRBJ1-6, with 7 bases lining up with TRBD1. Germline V gene sequence: CDR1 SGHRS, CDR2 YFSETQ. V was clipped by 4 bases and J by 0 bases; unmatched bases: 4. The CDR3 consists of 16 residues. The CDR3 DNA reads TGCGCCAGCAGCGCTAGGGACAGCTCCTATAATTCACCCCTCCACTTT. Amino acids: CASSARDSSYNSPLHF.

There are many counts of this clonotype. V and J are TRBV11-3 and TRBJ2-1; D is undetermined. This CDR3 region has 15 residues. The germline V gene encodes CDR1 SGHNT and CDR2 YENEEA. V lost 0 bases, J lost 7 bases, and 13 bases lay in between. CDR3 nucleotides: TGTGCCAGCAGCTTAGAACACTCGGATTATAATGAGCAGTTCTTC. The encoded protein is CASSLEHSDYNEQFF.

This clonotype occurred a few times. The chain is built from TRBV4-2 and TRBJ1-2; D remains ambiguous. Trimming stripped 0 bases from V and 14 bases from J, with 13 bases between. This CDR3 has 12 residues. Germline V gives CDR1 LGHNA, CDR2 YNFKEQ. The CDR3 sequence is CASSQERESSTF. The CDR3 nucleotides are TGTGCCAGCAGCCAAGAAAGGGAGTCTAGTACCTTC.

This chain uses TRBV30 with TRBJ2-5, with 9 positions matching TRBD1. This CDR3 region has 15 residues. The germline V gene encodes CDR1 GTSNPN and CDR2 SVGIG (reference sequence). J lost 3 bases, V lost 1 base, and 6 bases had no gene match. The CDR3 nucleotides read TGTGCCTGGAGTGCCGGGACAGGGTCTAAAGAGACCCAGTACTTC. It codes for CAWSAGTGSKETQYF.

This sequence joins TRBV10-3 and TRBJ2-2; D is possibly TRBD1 (6 bases). In germline, CDR1 is ENHRY, CDR2 SYGVKD. The CDR3 loop spans 14 amino acids. Trimming took off 10 bases at V and 4 bases at J, with 16 bases between the two ends. The DNA of the CDR3 is TGTGCCAGCCTTACAGGGTCGGTCACCGGGGAGCTGTTTTTT. Translated: CASLTGSVTGELFF.

The chain uses TRBV29-1 and TRBJ2-1, with D perhaps matching TRBD2 (5 bases). Germline CDR1 is SQVTM and CDR2 is ANQGSEA. Between the trimmed V and J ends, which lost 3 bases and 7 bases, there was a span of 16 bases. CDR3 length equals 14 residues. This CDR3 is CSVDLGVGSNEQFF. The CDR3 coding sequence is TGCAGCGTTGATCTCGGGGTCGGAAGTAATGAGCAGTTCTTC.

The chain carries TRBV18 and TRBJ2-7, with 12 bases lining up with TRBD2. Looked up from germline, CDR1 is KGHSH and CDR2 is LQKENI. This CDR3 has 18 residues. Losses at the gene ends were 4 bases for V and 2 bases for J; bases not matched to a gene: 12. The CDR3 DNA follows: TGTGCCAGCTCACGCCAACAGGTCAGGACTAGCGGGACCTACGAGCAGTACTTC. Protein sequence: CASSRQQVRTSGTYEQYF.

The chain links TRBV5-5 to TRBJ2-1; tentative D call: TRBD2 (5 bases). The CDR3 has 12 residues. Trimming removed 2 bases at V and 8 bases at J, with 8 bases between. Germline loops: CDR1 SGHKS, CDR2 YYEKEE (reference sequence). CDR3 sequence: CASSFKRDEQFF. The DNA of the CDR3 is TGTGCCAGCAGCTTTAAGAGGGATGAGCAGTTCTTC. The whole variable domain, remainder taken from reference TRBV5-5 and TRBJ2-1, is DAGVTQSPTHLIKTRGQQVTLRCSPISGHKSVSWYQQVLGQGPQFIFQYYEKEERGRGNFPDRFSARQFPNYSSELNVNALLLGDSALYLCASSFKRDEQFFGPGTRLTVL.

This chain joins TRBV29-1 and TRBJ1-2, with a possible D match to TRBD1 (5 bases). Germline CDR1 is SQVTM and CDR2 is ANQGSEA. Trimming took 6 bases from V and 7 from J, leaving 12 bases between them. The CDR3 runs 11 residues. This CDR3 is CSVEDIGGYTF. CDR3 nucleotide sequence: TGCAGCGTGGAGGACATCGGTGGCTACACCTTC. Looking up the rest from reference TRBV29-1 and TRBJ1-2 gives the full variable domain: SAVISQKPSRDICQRGTSLTIQCQVDSQVTMMFWYRQQPGQSLTLIATANQGSEATYESGFVIDKFPISRPNLTFSTLTVSNMSPEDSSIYLCSVEDIGGYTFGSGTRLTVV.

The table lists this clonotype with a few counts. V usage is TRBV7-2 and J usage is TRBJ1-2; 7 nucleotides line up with TRBD1. Trimming removed 6 bases from V and 6 bases from J; junction bases left unmatched: 10. Germline lookup yields CDR1 SGHTA and CDR2 FQGNSA. The CDR3 contains 14 residues. The chain's CDR3 is CASRLGTAINGYTF. CDR3 in DNA: TGTGCCAGCAGGCTTGGGACAGCGATTAATGGCTACACCTTC.

The V and J genes are TRBV3-1 and TRBJ2-5; TRBD1 might be the D (5 bases). CDR1 and CDR2 (germline): LGHDT, YNNKEL (reference sequence). The CDR3 spans 17 residues. With 0 bases removed from V and 5 bases from J, the gap between germline ends came to 19 bases. The CDR3, as DNA: TGTGCCAGCAGCCAAGATGGATTATTCGGCAGGGCGGAGACCCAGTACTTC. It yields the protein CASSQDGLFGRAETQYF.

This clonotype has just a few counts. This chain joins TRBV11-3 and TRBJ1-1; D gene ambiguous. Looked up from germline, CDR1 is SGHNT and CDR2 is YENEEA. With 7 bases removed from V and 4 bases from J, the gap between germline ends came to 13 bases. This CDR3 spans 13 amino acids. CDR3 in DNA: TGTGCCAGCAACCCTTCCGGGAGCACTGAAGCTTTCTTT. As protein: CASNPSGSTEAFF.

This clonotype was found a few times. V usage is TRBV20-1 and J usage is TRBJ1-1; TRBD1 agrees at 9 bases. The CDR3 is 13 amino acids. Germline CDR1 and CDR2: DFQATT and SNEGSKA (reference sequence). V trimming: 0 bases; J trimming: 11 bases; junction bases outside the gene matches: 7. The CDR3: CSARDPQGAGAFF. The CDR3, as DNA: TGCAGTGCTAGAGATCCACAGGGGGCAGGTGCTTTCTTT.

This chain links TRBV7-9 with TRBJ2-3; TRBD2 matches at 8 bases. V lost 2 bases and J lost 5; bases outside the gene matches: 6. Germline CDR1 SEHNR, CDR2 FQNEAQ (reference sequence). The CDR3 length is 15 residues. The CDR3 is CASSLSGSRGDTQYF. DNA for the CDR3: TGTGCCAGCAGCTTAAGCGGGAGTAGAGGAGATACGCAGTATTTT.

This clonotype was seen many times. The genes are TRBV7-9 and TRBJ2-1; D ambiguous. The CDR3 totals 12 residues. Trimming took off 2 bases at V and 7 bases at J, with 6 bases between the two ends. Germline CDR1 is SEHNR and CDR2 is FQNEAQ (reference sequence). In nucleotides, the CDR3 is TGTGCCAGCAGCTTATCGGTGAATGAGCAGTTCTTC. Translating gives CASSLSVNEQFF.

The chain links TRBV23-1 to TRBJ1-1; TRBD1 aligns across 10 bases. TRBV23-1 is noted as an ORF with a role that remains uncertain. The CDR3 loop spans 16 amino acids. The ends lost 2 bases at V and 7 bases at J; junction bases unmatched: 10. CDR3: CASSQAWDRGSGEAFF. The CDR3, as DNA: TGCGCCAGCAGTCAAGCCTGGGACAGGGGTAGTGGTGAAGCTTTCTTT.

This clonotype was detected only a few times. This chain uses TRBV20-1 with TRBJ2-1; D may be TRBD1 or TRBD2 (6 bases each). The V end was cut by 5 bases, the J end by 5 bases, with 10 bases between. The CDR3 spans 12 residues. Germline V CDR1 and CDR2: DFQATT, SNEGSKA (reference sequence). CDR3 region: CSARGRNNEQFF. CDR3 bases: TGCAGTGCTCGGGGGCGGAACAATGAGCAGTTCTTC.

This clonotype was observed at least ten times. The chain uses TRBV12-3 or TRBV12-4 and TRBJ1-1, with D perhaps TRBD1 (5 bases). Trimming cost V 1 base and J 7 bases, with 10 bases left between them. The CDR3 is 13 amino acids. In DNA form, the CDR3 reads TGTGCCAGCAGTTTAGGAACAGGCCTTGAAGCTTTCTTT. This gives the protein CASSLGTGLEAFF.

This clonotype has at least ten counts. CDR3 in DNA: TGTGCCAGCAGGACAACCGGGGCTGGGGGCACCGGGGAGCTGTTTTTT. Translated, it gives CASRTTGAGGTGELFF. V and J are TRBV6-1 and TRBJ2-2, with D possibly called TRBD1 or TRBD2 (5 bases each). V lost 6 bases and J lost 4, with 18 bases in between. The CDR3 spans 16 residues. From germline, CDR1 is MNHNS and CDR2 SASEGT.

The chain has TRBV20-1 and TRBJ2-7, with no clear D. With 5 bases removed from V and 5 bases from J, the gap between germline ends came to 16 bases. Germline V CDR1 and CDR2: DFQATT, SNEGSKA (reference sequence). This CDR3 is built from 13 residues. This CDR3 reads CSAGEMAGHEQYF. CDR3 DNA: TGCAGTGCTGGCGAAATGGCAGGCCACGAGCAGTACTTC.

This clonotype was picked up a small number of times. The chain combines TRBV4-1 with TRBJ2-5; D assignment may be TRBD1 or TRBD2 (5 bases each). This CDR3 is built from 16 residues. The V gene's germline CDR1 is MGHRA and CDR2 YSYEKL. Trimming left V 1 base short and J 0 bases short, with 12 bases between. DNA for the CDR3: TGCGCCAGCAGCCAAGTATCCGGGACGAACCAAGAGACCCAGTACTTC. Translation: CASSQVSGTNQETQYF.

This clonotype was seen a few times. The rearrangement uses TRBV9 and TRBJ1-2, with a weak D call TRBD1 (6 bases). This CDR3 region has 14 residues. Germline V gene sequence: CDR1 SGDLS, CDR2 YYNGEE. The V gene lost 0 bases and the J gene lost 8 bases, with 14 bases spanning the gap. CDR3 loop: CASSVVGTPRGYTF. The CDR3 DNA follows: TGTGCCAGCAGCGTAGTAGGGACACCGAGGGGCTACACCTTC.

At least ten counts were recorded for this clonotype. The J gene is TRBJ2-1, the V gene TRBV4-2, with D perhaps matching TRBD2 (5 bases). Looked up from germline, CDR1 is LGHNA and CDR2 is YNFKEQ. The CDR3 length is 16 residues. The germline V and J ends were trimmed by 0 bases and 5 bases, with 14 bases remaining between them. In DNA form, the CDR3 reads TGTGCCAGCAGCCAAGATACGGCAGCGGCGCACAATGAGCAGTTCTTC. Its translation: CASSQDTAAAHNEQFF.

The chain employs TRBV5-6 and TRBJ1-2; D perhaps matches TRBD1 (5 bases). This CDR3 is 15 amino acids long. Between the trimmed V and J ends, which lost 4 bases and 3 bases, there was a span of 16 bases. Germline V gene data show CDR1 as SGHDT and CDR2 as YYEEEE. This CDR3 reads CASSPLGTGDYGYTF. As DNA, the CDR3 is TGTGCCAGCAGCCCCTTGGGGACGGGCGACTATGGCTACACCTTC.